The clone carrying this TCR beta chain was observed a single time. Antigen specificity is unknown. Assay used: immunoSEQ multiplex PCR; TCRdb lists only in-frame clones, some missing. The sample lists some 150,000 clones, around 90% occurring once. The record originates from a study of T cell responses to AZD1222 COVID-19 vaccine. The study's findings and limits: Variant regions that are unmutated are reportedly the target of nearly half of spike-specific TCRs. The peak T cell response came first, and repertoires were sampled only after it. White British ancestry dominated among donors, who included more females, and clonal diversity was possibly underestimated. Spike-specific TCR breadth and depth both grew after two AZD1222 doses.

The CDR3 runs 14 residues. Per the germline V gene, CDR1 is SGHVS and CDR2 is FQNEAQ. Trimming cost V 1 base and J 8 bases, with 14 bases left between them. The sequence derives from an adult who received the AZD1222 COVID-19 vaccine. The starting material was peripheral blood, obtained 28 days after the second AZD1222 dose. V gene TRBV7-8 combines with J gene TRBJ1-1, with D perhaps matching TRBD1 (5 bases). The CDR3 sequence: CASSLEGPRGEAFF. The CDR3 DNA is TGTGCCAGCAGCTTAGAGGGACCTAGAGGGGAAGCTTTCTTT.